This T cell receptor beta chain was profiled in a study of OX40 agonist ivuxolimab in advanced cancers. About the study: An agonistic anti-OX40 (CD134) antibody, ivuxolimab, was used to treat the patients. A history of anti-PD-1, anti-PD-L1 or anti-CTLA-4 therapy was acceptable, and about 40% had some.

Germline loops: CDR1 MNHEY, CDR2 SVGAGI. Trimming took 0 bases from V and 2 from J, leaving 12 bases between them. The CDR3 loop spans 16 amino acids. Profiling relied on immunoSEQ multiplex PCR, and the TCRdb table lists in-frame clones only, not all of them. This sample has 53,000 or so clones; about 93% occur once, and the top ten carry approximately 18%. This TCR was sampled from an adult with an advanced solid tumor such as melanoma, head and neck, liver or kidney cancer. The sequencing used CD4+ or CD8+ T cells sorted from blood, collected in a trial of the OX40 agonist ivuxolimab. This chain uses TRBV6-5 with TRBJ2-3; D is uncertain. CDR3 protein: CASSYSPGYLTDTQYF. For the CDR3, the DNA is TGTGCCAGCAGTTACTCCCCAGGTTACCTCACAGATACGCAGTATTTT.